One T cell receptor beta chain is described in this entry. Germline CDR1 is MDHEN and CDR2 is SYDVKM. J was trimmed by 7 bases and V by 3 bases; bases with no gene match: 8. This CDR3 region has 14 residues. Data came from immunoSEQ multiplex PCR; TCRdb stores just in-frame clones and leaves some out. This sample has approximately 150,000 clones; around 94% occur once, and the top ten carry approximately 1.5%. The entry originates in a study of control samples from healthy donors and cancer patients. Sample: blood. The sequence derives from a woman aged 18-29 years in good health. The V call is TRBV28, the J call TRBJ1-2, with 7 bases matching TRBD1. CDR3 nucleotide sequence: TGTGCCAGCAGTTTTACAGGGGCCCCAGGTGGCTACACCTTC. This encodes CASSFTGAPGGYTF.